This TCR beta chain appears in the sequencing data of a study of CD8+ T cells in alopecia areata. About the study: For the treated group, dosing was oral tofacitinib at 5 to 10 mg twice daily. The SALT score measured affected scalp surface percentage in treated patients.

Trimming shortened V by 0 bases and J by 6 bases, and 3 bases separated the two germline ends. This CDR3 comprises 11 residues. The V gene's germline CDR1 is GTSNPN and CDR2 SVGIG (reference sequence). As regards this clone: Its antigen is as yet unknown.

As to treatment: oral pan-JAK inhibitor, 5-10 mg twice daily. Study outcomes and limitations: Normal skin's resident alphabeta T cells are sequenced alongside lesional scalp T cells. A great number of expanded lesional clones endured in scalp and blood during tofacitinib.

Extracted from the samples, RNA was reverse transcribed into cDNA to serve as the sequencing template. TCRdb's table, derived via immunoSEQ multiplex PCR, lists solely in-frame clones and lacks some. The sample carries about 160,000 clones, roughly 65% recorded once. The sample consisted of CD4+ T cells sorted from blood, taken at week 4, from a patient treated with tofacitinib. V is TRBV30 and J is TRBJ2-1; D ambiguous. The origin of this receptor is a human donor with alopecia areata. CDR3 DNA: TGTGCCTGGAGTGTACTCAATGAGCAGTTCTTC. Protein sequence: CAWSVLNEQFF. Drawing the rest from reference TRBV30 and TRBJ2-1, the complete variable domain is SQTIHQWPATLVQPVGSPLSLECTVEGTSNPNLYWYRQAAGRGLQLLFYSVGIGQISSEVPQNLSASRPQDRQFILSSKKLLLSDSGFYLCAWSVLNEQFFGPGTRLTVL.